The text below deals with one T cell receptor (beta chain). The sample comes from a study of cytomegalovirus exposure and HLA in healthy donors. Trimming left V 7 bases short and J 4 bases short, with 13 bases between. The CDR3 length is 12 residues. The germline gives CDR1 SQVTM, CDR2 ANQGSEA. PCR was performed using 60 Vbeta and 13 Jbeta primers. The repertoire was sequenced with immunoSEQ multiplex PCR; TCRdb's copy has only in-frame clones and lacks some. The table includes 130,000 or so clones, approximately 80% detected once. The chain is built from TRBV29-1 and TRBJ2-5; tentative D call: TRBD1 (6 bases). This TCR derives from a young man in good health and CMV-seronegative. What was sequenced was PBMCs. CDR3 bases: TGCAGCGGACTTACAGGGAGAGAGACCCAGTACTTC. Protein: CSGLTGRETQYF.